The 30 T cell receptor beta chains given below trace back to one sample, sequenced in a study of blood T cell repertoires in COVID-19. Profiled with immunoSEQ multiplex PCR; TCRdb holds only in-frame clones, not every one. The profile shows 250,000 to 350,000 clones, about 88% of them singletons. Sequencing used peripheral blood. The receptors here all came from a human donor with COVID-19, enrolled during active disease. The donor label of this sample is uncertain.

The V gene is TRBV6-1, the J gene TRBJ2-5; possible D gene TRBD2, 6 bases. Deletions cut 1 base from V and 0 bases from J, with 9 bases between. Germline V gene sequence: CDR1 MNHNS, CDR2 SASEGT. The CDR3 covers 15 residues. The CDR3 sequence is CASSEVSGYQETQYF. For the CDR3, the DNA is TGTGCCAGCAGTGAAGTTAGCGGATACCAAGAGACCCAGTACTTC.

The J gene is TRBJ2-1, the V gene TRBV9; TRBD2 matches 8 bases. J gave up 7 bases and V 3 bases, and 9 bases lay outside the gene matches. Per the germline V gene, CDR1 is SGDLS and CDR2 is YYNGEE. CDR3 size: 15 residues. The CDR3 region has the DNA TGTGCCAGCAGCGCCACTAGCGGAACTGGAAATGAGCAGTTCTTC. Translating gives CASSATSGTGNEQFF.

This sequence joins TRBV6-5 and TRBJ1-2; D gene uncertain. Germline V lookup: CDR1 MNHEY, CDR2 SVGAGI. V lost 4 bases and J lost 7, with 16 bases in between. This CDR3 contains 14 residues. CDR3 coding DNA: TGTGCCAGCAGTTCCTCCGGGGTAAGGAGTGGCTACACCTTC. Translation gives CASSSSGVRSGYTF.

In DNA form, the CDR3 reads TGTGCCACCAGCAGAGATGACTTCGGAAATGAGCAGTTCTTC. This codes for CATSRDDFGNEQFF. V gene TRBV15 combines with J gene TRBJ2-1; the D is unclear. Germline values: CDR1 LNHNV, CDR2 YYDKDF (reference sequence). The CDR3 spans 14 residues. Between the trimmed V and J ends, which lost 0 bases and 7 bases, there was a span of 10 bases.

The chain employs TRBV10-2 and TRBJ2-7; D is possibly TRBD2 (7 bases). V lost 6 bases to trimming and J lost 3 bases, with 15 bases between them. The germline CDR1 and CDR2 sequences are WSHSY and SAAADI. CDR3 size: 14 residues. The CDR3 region is CASRSGRGDYEQYF. CDR3 DNA: TGCGCCAGCAGGTCGGGGAGGGGGGACTACGAGCAGTACTTC.

The chain has TRBV19 and TRBJ2-1; TRBD2 is a possible D gene (6 bases). Deletions cut 0 bases from V and 4 bases from J, with 10 bases between. Germline CDR1 and CDR2: LNHDA and SQIVND (reference sequence). This CDR3 region has 15 residues. The CDR3 reads CASSIEVAEYNEQFF. Here the CDR3 DNA reads TGTGCCAGTAGTATAGAGGTAGCGGAATACAATGAGCAGTTCTTC.

There are many counts of this clone. The chain carries TRBV4-1 and TRBJ2-1; D remains unclear. Germline V gene sequence: CDR1 MGHRA, CDR2 YSYEKL. Trimming took 0 bases from V and 0 from J, leaving 9 bases between them. This CDR3 has 16 amino acids. The CDR3 DNA reads TGCGCCAGCAGCCAAGATGCAGGTTTCTCCTACAATGAGCAGTTCTTC. It codes for CASSQDAGFSYNEQFF.

In its sample, this clone was seen a few times. V is TRBV19 and J is TRBJ1-2; no clear D. Per the germline V gene, CDR1 is LNHDA and CDR2 is SQIVND (reference sequence). Trimming removed 5 bases at V and 3 bases at J, with 16 bases between. CDR3 length: 15 amino acids. CDR3 DNA: TGTGCCAGTAGTGTTACCTCGGACTCCGACTATGGCTACACCTTC. Encoded protein: CASSVTSDSDYGYTF.

V and J are TRBV9 and TRBJ2-5; D perhaps matches TRBD2 (5 bases). Trimming cost V 0 bases and J 5 bases, with 11 bases left between them. CDR1 is SGDLS, CDR2 YYNGEE, per germline. The CDR3 consists of 14 residues. DNA of the CDR3: TGTGCCAGCAGCGTAGCTACGGCGGGCGAGACCCAGTACTTC. Encoded protein: CASSVATAGETQYF.

The CDR3 nucleotides are TGTGCCAGCACCCAGGGGAGCGTTACCTACAATGAGCAGTTCTTC. This codes for CASTQGSVTYNEQFF. This sequence joins TRBV2 and TRBJ2-1; perhaps TRBD1 as D (6 bases). Germline assignment: CDR1 SNHLY and CDR2 FYNNEI. Trimming left V 7 bases short and J 2 bases short, with 15 bases between. The CDR3 is 15 residues long.

The V call is TRBV9, the J call TRBJ1-5; D unclear. Trimming pared 0 bases from V and 6 bases from J, leaving 10 bases between. The CDR3 is 14 residues long. Germline CDR1 is SGDLS and CDR2 is YYNGEE. CDR3 nucleotides: TGTGCCAGCAGCGTAGACTTGGGCCCTCAGCCCCAGCATTTT. Its translation is CASSVDLGPQPQHF.

This rearrangement joins TRBV19 to TRBJ1-1; no firm D call. V was shortened by 0 bases and J by 2 bases, with 10 bases between the two germline ends. Looked up from germline, CDR1 is LNHDA and CDR2 is SQIVND (reference sequence). The CDR3 has 15 residues. CDR3 DNA sequence: TGTGCCAGTAGTATAGATAGTGCGGGAAACACTGAAGCTTTCTTT. Amino acids: CASSIDSAGNTEAFF.

As DNA, the CDR3 is TGTGCCAGCAGCTTCGGAGGGGACACTGAAGCTTTCTTT. Its protein is CASSFGGDTEAFF. The chain has TRBV5-8 and TRBJ1-1, with D tentatively TRBD1 (5 bases). Germline V gene sequence: CDR1 SGHTS, CDR2 YDEGEE. The CDR3 contains 13 residues. V shed 2 bases and J shed 3 bases, with 8 bases lying between them.

Details on this clone: This same CDR3 is encoded by further DNA sequences in the sample. The chain links TRBV7-2 to TRBJ2-2; D remains ambiguous. Deletions cut 1 base from V and 7 bases from J, with 4 bases between. The germline CDR1 and CDR2 sequences are SGHTA and FQGNSA. This CDR3 is built from 12 residues. CDR3 in DNA: TGTGCCAGCAGCTTAGTAATCGGGGAGCTGTTTTTT. Its translation: CASSLVIGELFF.

A remark on this clone: One junction end disagrees with the germline gene, perhaps due to a read error. CDR3 region: CASSPRTSGSGEPTGELFF. The CDR3 nucleotides read TGTGCTAGCAGCCCTCGGACTAGCGGGAGCGGCGAACCCACCGGGGAGCTGTTTTTT. This rearrangement joins TRBV7-7 to TRBJ2-2, with 13 bases identical to TRBD2. The CDR3 length is 19 residues. CDR1 and CDR2 (germline): SSHAT, FNYEAQ (reference sequence).

This chain joins TRBV10-3 and TRBJ2-7; 11 bases line up with TRBD2. The germline V gene has CDR1 ENHRY and CDR2 SYGVKD. This CDR3 is built from 18 residues. J lost 3 bases, V lost 8 bases, and 18 bases had no gene match. The CDR3 loop is CAIGGASSGRPASYEQYF. For the CDR3, the DNA is TGTGCCATCGGCGGGGCCTCTAGCGGGAGGCCGGCAAGCTACGAGCAGTACTTC.

This chain links TRBV5-1 with TRBJ2-1; TRBD2 aligns across 7 bases. The J segment lost 5 bases and the V segment lost 1 base, leaving 9 bases of the junction unmatched. There are 16 residues in the CDR3. The germline CDR1 and CDR2 sequences are SGHRS and YFSETQ. CDR3 DNA: TGCGCCAGCAGCTTGTCATTGGGGGAGGGCAACAATGAGCAGTTCTTC. Its protein product is CASSLSLGEGNNEQFF.

This chain links TRBV5-1 with TRBJ1-1, with D uncertain. V was cut by 4 bases and J by 0 bases, with 13 bases left in between. Germline V CDR1 and CDR2: SGHRS, YFSETQ. The CDR3 consists of 15 residues. CDR3 sequence (DNA): TGCGCCAGCAGCCCTCTAGCGACAATGAACACTGAAGCTTTCTTT. Translating it yields CASSPLATMNTEAFF.

The CDR3 here is CASSIWTGHPATNEKLFF. CDR3 DNA: TGTGCCAGCAGCATCTGGACAGGACACCCCGCAACTAATGAAAAACTGTTTTTT. V is TRBV21-1 and J is TRBJ1-4; TRBD1 is the table's D call and was not checked against the DNA. TRBV21-1 is labeled a pseudogene. The length of the CDR3 is 18 residues.

The CDR3 reads CASSQYGPYEQYF. The CDR3 DNA reads TGTGCCAGCAGCCAATATGGGCCCTACGAGCAGTACTTC. The chain uses TRBV28 and TRBJ2-7; no definite D call. This CDR3 region has 13 residues. The V and J ends lost 6 bases and 2 bases respectively, with 11 bases between them. CDR1 is MDHEN, CDR2 SYDVKM, per germline.

The rearrangement uses TRBV29-1 and TRBJ2-7, with 8 bases fitting TRBD1. The CDR3 consists of 12 residues. The junction had 9 bases not matched to a gene; V was cut back by 7 bases and J by 7 bases. Germline-derived CDR1 and CDR2 are SQVTM and ANQGSEA. Here the CDR3 reads CSGGQVVGEQYF. The CDR3 nucleotides read TGCAGCGGGGGACAGGTCGTTGGGGAGCAGTACTTC.

The rearrangement links TRBV27 to TRBJ2-1; 10 bases map to TRBD2. The CDR3 loop spans 18 amino acids. Losses at the gene ends were 2 bases for V and 8 bases for J; bases not matched to a gene: 15. Germline V gives CDR1 MNHEY, CDR2 SMNVEV (reference sequence). The CDR3 sequence is CASSLKARLAGSMYEQFF. CDR3 sequence (DNA): TGTGCCAGCAGTTTAAAGGCCCGACTAGCGGGCTCCATGTATGAGCAGTTCTTC.

Only one count was recorded for this clone. The chain couples TRBV28 to TRBJ1-5; D gene ambiguous. Germline loops: CDR1 MDHEN, CDR2 SYDVKM. The CDR3 totals 15 residues. Trimming took off 6 bases at V and 3 bases at J, with 15 bases between the two ends. DNA of the CDR3: TGTGCCAGCAGCAGTCAATACGGGAACAATCAGCCCCAGCATTTT. Protein sequence: CASSSQYGNNQPQHF.

The chain carries TRBV19 and TRBJ1-2; no clear D gene. CDR1 LNHDA and CDR2 SQIVND come from the germline V gene (reference sequence). The V gene lost 6 bases and the J gene lost 5 bases, with 16 bases spanning the gap. The CDR3 sequence is 14 residues long. CDR3 sequence (DNA): TGTGCCAGTAGCCCGAGAGGTGCTAGGTATGGCTACACCTTC. This sequence encodes CASSPRGARYGYTF.

Comment on this clone: This same CDR3 is encoded by further DNA sequences in the sample. The V call is TRBV5-1, the J call TRBJ2-3, with TRBD1 matching 10 bases. The trim removed 6 bases at V and 3 bases at J, leaving 7 bases unmatched. CDR3 length: 15 amino acids. The germline V gene encodes CDR1 SGHRS and CDR2 YFSETQ. Here the CDR3 DNA reads TGCGCCAGCAAAACGACAGGGGGCTCGACAGATACGCAGTATTTT. Its translation: CASKTTGGSTDTQYF.

The chain couples TRBV5-1 to TRBJ2-1; 10 bases align to TRBD2. V trimming: 1 base; J trimming: 0 bases; junction bases outside the gene matches: 4. This CDR3 has 17 amino acids. Germline loops: CDR1 SGHRS, CDR2 YFSETQ. This CDR3 is CASSLTSGVSSYNEQFF. The CDR3 coding sequence is TGCGCCAGCAGCTTGACTAGCGGGGTGAGCTCCTACAATGAGCAGTTCTTC. The whole variable domain, remainder taken from reference TRBV5-1 and TRBJ2-1, is KAGVTQTPRYLIKTRGQQVTLSCSPISGHRSVSWYQQTPGQGLQFLFEYFSETQRNKGNFPGRFSGRQFSNSRSEMNVSTLELGDSALYLCASSLTSGVSSYNEQFFGPGTRLTVL.

This chain connects TRBV10-3 to TRBJ1-2; possible D gene TRBD1, 5 bases. The germline V and J ends were trimmed by 7 bases and 7 bases, with 16 bases remaining between them. CDR1 is ENHRY, CDR2 SYGVKD, per germline. The CDR3 runs to 13 residues. The CDR3 loop reads CAITPQGERGYTF. The DNA of the CDR3 is TGTGCCATCACTCCGCAGGGTGAGCGTGGCTACACCTTC.

The chain recombines TRBV27 with TRBJ2-7, with 10 nucleotides matching TRBD1. The trim removed 4 bases at V and 3 bases at J, leaving 9 bases unmatched. The V gene's germline CDR1 is MNHEY and CDR2 SMNVEV (reference sequence). This CDR3 contains 16 residues. DNA of the CDR3: TGTGCCAGCAGTTCGCCCGGGACAGGGGCCGGCTACGAGCAGTACTTC. This gives the protein CASSSPGTGAGYEQYF.

The J gene is TRBJ1-1, the V gene TRBV3-1 (or the pseudogene TRBV3-2); the match to TRBD1 covers 7 bases. The germline CDR1 and CDR2 sequences are LGHDT and YNNKEL (reference sequence). The CDR3 is 16 amino acids. The V and J ends lost 4 bases and 3 bases, in that order; junction bases with no gene match: 11. CDR3 amino acids: CASSPAVGGLDTEAFF. The CDR3 coding sequence is TGTGCCAGCAGCCCGGCCGTAGGGGGCCTGGACACTGAAGCTTTCTTT.

The chain couples TRBV7-8 to TRBJ1-5; D is unclear. This CDR3 comprises 16 residues. V was cut by 5 bases and J by 0 bases, with 14 bases left in between. Germline lookup yields CDR1 SGHVS and CDR2 FQNEAQ. The DNA for the CDR3 is TGTGCCAGCAGCACCCGTCCTAATTATAGCAATCAGCCCCAGCATTTT. The encoded protein is CASSTRPNYSNQPQHF.